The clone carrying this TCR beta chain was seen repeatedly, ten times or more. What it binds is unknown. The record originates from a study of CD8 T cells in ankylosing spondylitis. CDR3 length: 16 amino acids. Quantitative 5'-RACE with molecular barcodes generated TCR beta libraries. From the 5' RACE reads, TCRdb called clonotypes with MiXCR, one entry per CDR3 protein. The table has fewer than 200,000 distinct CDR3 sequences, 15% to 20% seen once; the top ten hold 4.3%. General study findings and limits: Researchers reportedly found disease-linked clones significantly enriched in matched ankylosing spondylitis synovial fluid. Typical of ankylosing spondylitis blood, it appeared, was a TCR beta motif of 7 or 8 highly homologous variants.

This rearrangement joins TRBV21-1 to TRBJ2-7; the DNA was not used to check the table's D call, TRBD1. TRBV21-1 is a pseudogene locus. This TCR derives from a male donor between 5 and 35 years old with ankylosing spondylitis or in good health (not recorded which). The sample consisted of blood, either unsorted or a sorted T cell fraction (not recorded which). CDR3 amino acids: CASSKAQIDREREQYF. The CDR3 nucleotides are TGTGCCAGCAGCAAAGCTCAGATTGACCGGGAGCGCGAGCAGTACTTC.